These 30 T cell receptor beta chains were all obtained from the same sample, sequenced in a study of blood T cell repertoires in COVID-19. Sequenced by immunoSEQ multiplex PCR; TCRdb stores in-frame clones only, minus some. Among 140,000 or so clones, 70% to 80% were seen once, and the ten largest hold about 5%. Input material: peripheral blood. These receptors came from a woman aged 70-85 years with COVID-19, enrolled during active disease.

This chain connects TRBV5-8 to TRBJ1-5; the D gene is possibly TRBD1 (5 bases). CDR1 is SGHTS and CDR2 is YDEGEE in the germline V gene. This CDR3 contains 14 residues. The germline V and J ends were trimmed by 0 bases and 8 bases, with 12 bases remaining between them. The DNA for the CDR3 is TGTGCCAGCAGCTTGGAAGGGGCTCGGGAGCCCCAGCATTTT. Protein: CASSLEGAREPQHF.

This chain links TRBV19 with TRBJ2-1; no reliable D call. Germline V lookup: CDR1 LNHDA, CDR2 SQIVND (reference sequence). Trimming removed 3 bases from V and 0 bases from J, with 12 bases in between. The CDR3 extends over 16 amino acids. The CDR3 is CASSIRPRSSYNEQFF. CDR3 sequence (DNA): TGTGCCAGTAGTATTAGGCCGAGGAGCTCCTACAATGAGCAGTTCTTC.

This clone has a handful of counts. CDR3 DNA: TGTGCCAGCAGAGCCGGGACAGGGGGGTCTGGGGCCAACGTCCTGACTTTC. Translating it yields CASRAGTGGSGANVLTF. The J gene is TRBJ2-6, the V gene TRBV5-4, with TRBD1 matching 11 bases. This CDR3 has 17 residues. The trim removed 5 bases at V and 1 base at J, leaving 5 bases unmatched. CDR1 SGHNT and CDR2 YYREEE come from the germline V gene (reference sequence).

The gene calls are TRBV2 and TRBJ2-7; 14 bases line up with TRBD2. Germline V gene lookup returns CDR1 SNHLY and CDR2 FYNNEI. V gave up 5 bases and J gave up 3 bases; unmatched junction bases: 3. The CDR3 loop spans 15 amino acids. The CDR3 DNA reads TGTGCCAGCAGTCTTGGGACTAGCGGGGGCTACGAGCAGTACTTC. It is translated as CASSLGTSGGYEQYF.

The V and J genes are TRBV30 and TRBJ2-6; 11 nucleotides agree with TRBD1. The J segment lost 5 bases and the V segment lost 2 bases, leaving 11 bases of the junction unmatched. The length of the CDR3 is 18 residues. Looked up from germline, CDR1 is GTSNPN and CDR2 is SVGIG (reference sequence). The CDR3 coding sequence is TGTGCCTGGAGTACGCCGGGACAGGGGGTGGGTAGGGCCAACGTCCTGACTTTC. Amino acids: CAWSTPGQGVGRANVLTF.

The gene calls are TRBV28 and TRBJ2-7; D perhaps matches TRBD1 (6 bases). Germline values: CDR1 MDHEN, CDR2 SYDVKM. Trimming cost V 1 base and J 5 bases, with 15 bases left between them. The CDR3 is 15 residues long. The CDR3 region is CASSLSSQGRHEQYF. In DNA form, the CDR3 reads TGTGCCAGCAGTTTATCGTCCCAGGGGCGCCACGAGCAGTACTTC.

The chain employs TRBV5-1 and TRBJ2-5, with TRBD2 identical over 9 bases. Trimming cost V 4 bases and J 3 bases; bases outside gene matches: 10. The length of the CDR3 is 16 residues. Germline V lookup: CDR1 SGHRS, CDR2 YFSETQ. The CDR3 DNA sequence: TGCGCCAGCAGCAATAGCGGGGGCAATGCCAAAGAGACCCAGTACTTC. The encoded protein is CASSNSGGNAKETQYF.

This clone was seen just once. The chain couples TRBV5-8 to TRBJ2-2; TRBD1 agrees at 9 bases. The CDR3 is 20 residues long. The germline gives CDR1 SGHTS, CDR2 YDEGEE. The trim removed 1 base at V and 3 bases at J, leaving 16 bases unmatched. The CDR3 reads CASSLKGQGRQFGDTGELFF. For the CDR3, the DNA is TGTGCCAGCAGCTTGAAGGGACAGGGTCGACAATTCGGAGACACCGGGGAGCTGTTTTTT. The full variable domain, in which reference TRBV5-8 and TRBJ2-2 provide the parts outside the CDR3, is EAGVTQSPTHLIKTRGQQATLRCSPISGHTSVYWYQQALGLGLQFLLWYDEGEERNRGNFPPRFSGRQFPNYSSELNVNALELEDSALYLCASSLKGQGRQFGDTGELFFGEGSRLTVL.

The CDR3 nucleotides read TGTGCCAGCAGCCCCGCGGGGGGGACCTCCTACGAGCAGTACTTC. Amino acids: CASSPAGGTSYEQYF. The V gene is TRBV7-9, the J gene TRBJ2-7; 9 bases agree with TRBD2. J was trimmed by 0 bases and V by 5 bases; bases with no gene match: 5. Per the germline V gene, CDR1 is SEHNR and CDR2 is FQNEAQ (reference sequence). The CDR3 extends over 15 amino acids.

A single count supports this clone. This chain connects TRBV5-8 to TRBJ1-4; the match to TRBD1 covers 8 bases. Germline V lookup: CDR1 SGHTS, CDR2 YDEGEE. The CDR3 totals 15 residues. The ends lost 4 bases at V and 7 bases at J; junction bases unmatched: 9. The CDR3 loop reads CASSLWTGSGEKLFF. The CDR3 bases are TGTGCCAGCAGCCTGTGGACAGGGTCGGGTGAAAAACTGTTTTTT.

This chain uses TRBV11-2 with TRBJ1-2; D gene ambiguous. Germline lookup yields CDR1 SGHAT and CDR2 FQNNGV. CDR3 length: 16 residues. V was cut by 2 bases and J by 0 bases, with 13 bases left in between. The CDR3 loop reads CASSLLPTLSNYGYTF. DNA for the CDR3: TGTGCCAGCAGCTTATTGCCCACGCTATCTAACTATGGCTACACCTTC.

The V and J genes are TRBV6-5 and TRBJ2-7, with 10 positions matching TRBD1. Germline V lookup: CDR1 MNHEY, CDR2 SVGAGI. CDR3 length: 16 residues. Germline trimming cut 4 bases from V and 4 bases from J; bases unmatched to any gene: 10. DNA of the CDR3: TGTGCCAGCAGTTTCAAGGGGACAGGGGTTTTTTACGAGCAGTACTTC. The encoded protein is CASSFKGTGVFYEQYF.

J is TRBJ2-1 and V is TRBV11-1; TRBD2 aligns across 9 bases. The CDR3 totals 16 residues. The ends lost 3 bases at V and 5 bases at J; junction bases unmatched: 8. The V gene's germline CDR1 is SGHAT and CDR2 FQDESV (reference sequence). The chain's CDR3 is CASSFVRGGADNEQFF. The CDR3 DNA sequence: TGTGCCAGCAGCTTCGTGCGGGGGGGCGCAGACAATGAGCAGTTCTTC.

This sequence joins TRBV10-3 and TRBJ2-3; unclear D gene. Germline CDR1 is ENHRY and CDR2 is SYGVKD. The CDR3 has 13 amino acids. Trimming pared 2 bases from V and 4 bases from J, leaving 7 bases between. CDR3 DNA: TGTGCCATCAGTGAGAGCGTTCCAGATACGCAGTATTTT. It yields the protein CAISESVPDTQYF.

The J gene is TRBJ2-5, the V gene TRBV3-1 (or the pseudogene TRBV3-2); 13 positions agree with TRBD2. The trim removed 1 base at V and 4 bases at J, leaving 9 bases unmatched. The CDR3 runs 18 residues. CDR1 LGHDT and CDR2 YNNKEL come from the germline V gene (reference sequence). The CDR3 here is CASSQVLAGGPLGETQYF. In DNA form, the CDR3 reads TGTGCCAGCAGCCAAGTACTAGCGGGGGGGCCGTTGGGAGAGACCCAGTACTTC.

CDR3 DNA sequence: TGTGCCTGGAGTAACTTAGCGGGGGGCTCAGATACGCAGTATTTT. Its protein is CAWSNLAGGSDTQYF. The chain employs TRBV30 and TRBJ2-3, with 10 bases identical to TRBD2. Trimming removed 2 bases from V and 4 bases from J; junction bases left unmatched: 6. Germline V gives CDR1 GTSNPN, CDR2 SVGIG (reference sequence). This CDR3 region has 15 residues. Full variable domain (remainder filled in from reference TRBV30 and TRBJ2-3): SQTIHQWPATLVQPVGSPLSLECTVEGTSNPNLYWYRQAAGRGLQLLFYSVGIGQISSEVPQNLSASRPQDRQFILSSKKLLLSDSGFYLCAWSNLAGGSDTQYFGPGTRLTVL.

The gene calls are TRBV4-1 and TRBJ1-2; D uncertain. The CDR3 has 15 amino acids. CDR1 is MGHRA and CDR2 is YSYEKL in the germline V gene. The ends were cut back, 3 bases at V and 5 bases at J, with 16 bases in the middle. In nucleotides, the CDR3 is TGCGCCAGCAGCCAGGTTGAGGGCGGCGGTTATGGCTACACCTTC. Protein: CASSQVEGGGYGYTF.

This sequence joins TRBV7-9 and TRBJ1-1; D uncertain. Per germline, CDR1 SEHNR and CDR2 FQNEAQ (reference sequence). Trimming stripped 1 base from V and 9 bases from J, with 12 bases between. This CDR3 has 13 amino acids. For the CDR3, the DNA is TGTGCCAGCAGCTTAGAGGAACAGTTTAAAGCTTTCTTT. Translating it yields CASSLEEQFKAFF.

The chain is built from TRBV7-3 and TRBJ2-1; 7 bases are a match to TRBD2. Looked up from germline, CDR1 is SGHTA and CDR2 is FQGTGA. The CDR3 extends over 15 amino acids. Trimming cost V 0 bases and J 5 bases; bases outside gene matches: 4. Here the CDR3 reads CASSLTGGTHNEQFF. As DNA, the CDR3 is TGTGCCAGCAGCTTAACGGGGGGGACCCACAATGAGCAGTTCTTC. The entire variable domain, with the rest obtained from reference TRBV7-3 and TRBJ2-1, is as follows: GAGVSQTPSNKVTEKGKYVELRCDPISGHTALYWYRQSLGQGPEFLIYFQGTGAADDSGLPNDRFFAVRPEGSVSTLKIQRTERGDSAVYLCASSLTGGTHNEQFFGPGTRLTVL.

This chain connects TRBV9 to TRBJ1-4; D might be TRBD1 (6 bases). The V gene lost 1 base and the J gene lost 0 bases, with 10 bases spanning the gap. The CDR3 covers 16 residues. Germline CDR1 reads SGDLS; CDR2 reads YYNGEE. CDR3 region: CASSVSGDPTNEKLFF. CDR3 DNA sequence: TGTGCCAGCAGCGTATCAGGGGATCCAACTAATGAAAAACTGTTTTTT.

The genes are TRBV6-2 or TRBV6-3 and TRBJ2-2; 7 positions agree with TRBD1. The CDR3 is 15 amino acids. The V gene's germline CDR1 is MNHEY and CDR2 SVGEGT. After removal of 2 bases from V and 6 bases from J, the junction contained 6 bases not matched to a gene. Here the CDR3 reads CASSYPTTGAGELFF. The CDR3 DNA reads TGTGCCAGCAGTTACCCCACTACAGGGGCCGGGGAGCTGTTTTTT.

J is TRBJ2-2 and V is TRBV5-1; TRBD2 might be the D (5 bases). The CDR3 is 16 residues long. The germline V gene has CDR1 SGHRS and CDR2 YFSETQ. V was pared by 1 base and J by 4 bases, with 14 bases between. For the CDR3, the DNA is TGCGCCAGCAGCTTGTCGGGGATGGGTGGCACCGGGGAGCTGTTTTTT. Its protein is CASSLSGMGGTGELFF.

This chain links TRBV7-2 with TRBJ2-3; D possibly corresponds to TRBD1 (5 bases). Trimming removed 5 bases from V and 2 bases from J, with 8 bases in between. The CDR3 consists of 13 residues. CDR1 and CDR2 (germline): SGHTA, FQGNSA. The CDR3 loop reads CASSKQVTDTQYF. CDR3 in DNA: TGTGCCAGCAGCAAACAGGTCACAGATACGCAGTATTTT.

This chain connects TRBV6-5 to TRBJ1-4; D is unresolved. V lost 2 bases and J 3 bases, leaving 10 bases between the germline ends. This CDR3 spans 15 amino acids. Germline V gene lookup returns CDR1 MNHEY and CDR2 SVGAGI. The CDR3 is CASSYTMGANEKLFF. In nucleotides, the CDR3 is TGTGCCAGCAGTTACACTATGGGAGCTAATGAAAAACTGTTTTTT.

The J gene is TRBJ1-4, the V gene TRBV21-1. TRBV21-1 corresponds to a pseudogene. The CDR3 extends over 15 amino acids. This chain's CDR3 is CASSKPGGTNEKLFF. The CDR3 DNA follows: TGTGCCAGCAGCAAACCCGGGGGAACTAATGAAAAACTGTTTTTT.

CDR3 bases: TGTGCCAGTAGTATACGGGGGTCTGAAGCTTTCTTT. This translates into CASSIRGSEAFF. The chain employs TRBV19 and TRBJ1-1; D possibly corresponds to TRBD1 (5 bases). CDR3 size: 12 residues. V lost 2 bases to trimming and J lost 6 bases, with 7 bases between them. Germline V lookup: CDR1 LNHDA, CDR2 SQIVND (reference sequence).

The CDR3 loop is CASSHSRHKNTEAFF. The CDR3 DNA reads TGTGCCAGCAGCCATAGTAGACACAAGAACACTGAAGCTTTCTTT. The V and J genes are TRBV5-6 and TRBJ1-1; no firm D call. Germline CDR1 reads SGHDT; CDR2 reads YYEEEE. This CDR3 has 15 amino acids. With 4 bases removed from V and 1 base from J, the gap between germline ends came to 14 bases.

The chain links TRBV29-1 to TRBJ2-7; TRBD2 matches 7 bases. The CDR3 has 14 residues. Germline CDR1 is SQVTM and CDR2 is ANQGSEA. CDR3 DNA sequence: TGCAGTTGTCGGGGAGGGCGCGATTCCTACGAGCAGTACTTC. This translates into CSCRGGRDSYEQYF.

This clone was recorded only once. The chain recombines TRBV3-1 (or the pseudogene TRBV3-2) with TRBJ2-2; D uncertain. Germline CDR1 LGHDT, CDR2 YNNKEL (reference sequence). The CDR3 totals 14 residues. The V gene lost 0 bases and the J gene lost 3 bases, with 5 bases spanning the gap. The DNA of the CDR3 is TGTGCCAGCAGCCAAGATGAGTACACCGGGGAGCTGTTTTTT. It translates to CASSQDEYTGELFF.

The chain joins TRBV6-5 to TRBJ2-2, with 10 bases fitting TRBD1. The CDR3 is 14 amino acids. The ends lost 5 bases at V and 5 bases at J; junction bases unmatched: 2. CDR1 is MNHEY, CDR2 SVGAGI, per germline. The CDR3 spells CASSRTGGTGELFF. CDR3 in DNA: TGTGCCAGCAGTCGGACAGGGGGAACCGGGGAGCTGTTTTTT.